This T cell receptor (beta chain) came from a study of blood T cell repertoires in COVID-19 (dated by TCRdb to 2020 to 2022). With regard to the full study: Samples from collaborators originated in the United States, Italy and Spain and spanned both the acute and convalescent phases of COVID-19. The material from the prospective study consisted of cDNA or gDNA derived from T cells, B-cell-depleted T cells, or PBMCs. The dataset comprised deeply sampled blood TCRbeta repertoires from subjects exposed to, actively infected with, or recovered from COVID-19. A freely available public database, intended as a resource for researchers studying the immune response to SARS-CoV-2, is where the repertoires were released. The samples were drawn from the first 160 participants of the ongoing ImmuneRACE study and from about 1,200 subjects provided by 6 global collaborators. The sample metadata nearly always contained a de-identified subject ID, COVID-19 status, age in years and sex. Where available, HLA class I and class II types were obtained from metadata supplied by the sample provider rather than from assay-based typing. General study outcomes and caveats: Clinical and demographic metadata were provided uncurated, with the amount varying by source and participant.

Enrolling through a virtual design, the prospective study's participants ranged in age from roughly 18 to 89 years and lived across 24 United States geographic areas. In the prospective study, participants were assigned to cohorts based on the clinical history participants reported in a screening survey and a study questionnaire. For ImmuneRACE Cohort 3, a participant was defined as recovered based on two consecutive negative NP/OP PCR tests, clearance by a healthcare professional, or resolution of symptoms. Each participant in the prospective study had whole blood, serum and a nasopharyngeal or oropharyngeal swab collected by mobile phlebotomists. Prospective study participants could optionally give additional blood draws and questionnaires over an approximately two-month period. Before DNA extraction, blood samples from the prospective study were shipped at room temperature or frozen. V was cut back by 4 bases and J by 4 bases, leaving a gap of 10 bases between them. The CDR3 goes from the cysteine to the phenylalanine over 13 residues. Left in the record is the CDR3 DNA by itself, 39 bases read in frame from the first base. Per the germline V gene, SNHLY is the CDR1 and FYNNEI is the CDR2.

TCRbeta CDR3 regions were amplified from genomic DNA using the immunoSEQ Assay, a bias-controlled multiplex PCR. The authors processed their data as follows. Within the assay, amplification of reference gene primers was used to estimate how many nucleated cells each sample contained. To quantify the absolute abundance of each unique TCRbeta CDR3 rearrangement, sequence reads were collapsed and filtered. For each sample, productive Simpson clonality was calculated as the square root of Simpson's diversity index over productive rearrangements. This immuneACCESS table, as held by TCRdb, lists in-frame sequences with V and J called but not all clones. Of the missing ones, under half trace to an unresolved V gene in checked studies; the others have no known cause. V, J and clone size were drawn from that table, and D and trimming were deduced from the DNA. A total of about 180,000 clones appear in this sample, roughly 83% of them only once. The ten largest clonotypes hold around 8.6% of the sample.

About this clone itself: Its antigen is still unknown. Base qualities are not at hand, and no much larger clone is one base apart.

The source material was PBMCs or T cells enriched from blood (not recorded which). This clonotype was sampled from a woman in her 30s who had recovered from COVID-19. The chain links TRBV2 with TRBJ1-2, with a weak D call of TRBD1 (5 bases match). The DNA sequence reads TGTGCCAGCAGTGTGGAGGGGCTCTATGGCTACACCTTC. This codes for CASSVEGLYGYTF. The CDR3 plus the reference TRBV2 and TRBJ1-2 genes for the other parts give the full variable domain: EPEVTQTPSHQVTQMGQEVILRCVPISNHLYFYWYRQILGQKVEFLVSFYNNEISEKSEIFDDQFSVERPDGSNFTLKIRSTKLEDSAMYFCASSVEGLYGYTFGSGTRLTVV.